The 24 T cell receptor beta chains below come from one sample, sequenced in a study of T-cell reconstitution after alpha-beta-depleted transplantation in children. Unique molecular identifiers were built into the TCRbeta library. From the PCR reads, TCRdb called clonotypes with MiXCR, one entry per CDR3 protein. Of roughly 300,000 distinct CDR3 sequences listed, 9.5% to 13% are singletons. This specimen consisted of peripheral blood, obtained 180 days after TCRalphabeta/CD19-depleted stem cell transplant. The source is a male patient aged 2 to 9 who had a stem cell transplant for chronic granulomatous disease, so the T cells may come from the graft donor.

As to this clonotype: This may arise from a read error, as a much more abundant clone is one base away. The chain uses TRBV29-1 and TRBJ2-1; D is uncertain. The CDR3 has 12 amino acids. The germline V gene has CDR1 SQVTM and CDR2 ANQGSEA. The DNA for the CDR3 is TGCAGCGTTGAGCTTCACCACAATGAGGAGTTCTTC. It translates to CSVELHHNEEFF.

This clonotype was counted ten times or more. The CDR3 loop is CASSLGTSRHNEQFF. The CDR3 bases are TGTGCCAGCAGCCTCGGGACTAGCAGACACAATGAGCAGTTCTTC. The V call is TRBV12-3 or TRBV12-4, the J call TRBJ2-1; 9 nucleotides align to TRBD2. After removal of 6 bases from V and 5 bases from J, the junction contained 8 bases not matched to a gene. The CDR3 is made up of 15 amino acids.

This clonotype was seen repeatedly, ten times or more. The CDR3 DNA reads TGTGCCAGCAGTGAACCACCGGGACATAGCACAGATACGCAGTATTTT. Amino acid sequence: CASSEPPGHSTDTQYF. The J gene is TRBJ2-3, the V gene TRBV6-1, with D perhaps matching TRBD1 (6 bases). This CDR3 contains 16 residues. The V gene lost 2 bases and the J gene lost 0 bases, with 12 bases spanning the gap. Germline V gene data show CDR1 as MNHNS and CDR2 as SASEGT.

The table lists this clonotype with many counts. The rearrangement joins TRBV20-1 to TRBJ1-2; 10 bases are shared with TRBD1. The CDR3 has 14 residues. Germline CDR1 DFQATT, CDR2 SNEGSKA (reference sequence). The CDR3 reads CSAGTGVTNYGYTF. CDR3 nucleotides: TGCAGCGCCGGGACAGGGGTTACAAACTATGGCTACACCTTC.

There are many counts of this clonotype. V usage is TRBV27 and J usage is TRBJ1-2, with D perhaps matching TRBD1 (6 bases). The CDR3 sequence is 13 residues long. Trimming pared 6 bases from V and 8 bases from J, leaving 16 bases between. Germline V gene sequence: CDR1 MNHEY, CDR2 SMNVEV (reference sequence). CDR3 bases: TGTGCCAGCAGAAAATCAGGGGACGGCGGCTACACCTTC. Residues: CASRKSGDGGYTF.

The sample holds many counts of this clonotype. The J gene is TRBJ2-3, the V gene TRBV5-6; unclear D gene. The germline CDR1 and CDR2 sequences are SGHDT and YYEEEE. The CDR3 loop spans 15 amino acids. Deletions cut 0 bases from V and 2 bases from J, with 10 bases between. CDR3 nucleotides: TGTGCCAGCAGCTTGGGGGCGCCCATCACAGATACGCAGTATTTT. It translates to CASSLGAPITDTQYF. Combining the CDR3 with reference TRBV5-6 and TRBJ2-3 gives the whole variable domain DAGVTQSPTHLIKTRGQQVTLRCSPKSGHDTVSWYQQALGQGPQFIFQYYEEEERQRGNFPDRFSGHQFPNYSSELNVNALLLGDSALYLCASSLGAPITDTQYFGPGTRLTVL.

This clonotype was recorded many times. V is TRBV11-2 and J is TRBJ2-1; the match to TRBD2 covers 8 bases. This CDR3 spans 15 amino acids. The V gene's germline CDR1 is SGHAT and CDR2 FQNNGV. V lost 1 base and J lost 5; bases outside the gene matches: 4. For the CDR3, the DNA is TGTGCCAGCAGCTTAGGGGCGGGAGGTGACAATGAGCAGTTCTTC. It codes for CASSLGAGGDNEQFF.

This clonotype was seen repeatedly, ten times or more. The chain links TRBV11-1 to TRBJ2-1; no clear D. This CDR3 is 17 amino acids long. CDR1 and CDR2 (germline): SGHAT, FQDESV (reference sequence). The ends were cut back, 2 bases at V and 0 bases at J, with 14 bases in the middle. In DNA, the CDR3 is TGTGCCAGCAGCTTACTGGTTCTATCCTTCTCCTACAATGAGCAGTTCTTC. Its protein is CASSLLVLSFSYNEQFF. Complete variable domain (other parts from reference TRBV11-1 and TRBJ2-1): EAEVAQSPRYKITEKSQAVAFWCDPISGHATLYWYRQILGQGPELLVQFQDESVVDDSQLPKDRFSAERLKGVDSTLKIQPAELGDSAMYLCASSLLVLSFSYNEQFFGPGTRLTVL.

This clonotype was seen many times. V usage is TRBV5-1 and J usage is TRBJ2-7; TRBD2 matches 10 bases. Germline trimming cut 0 bases from V and 7 bases from J; bases unmatched to any gene: 13. This CDR3 is 17 amino acids long. The germline V gene encodes CDR1 SGHRS and CDR2 YFSETQ. CDR3 nucleotide sequence: TGCGCCAGCAGCTTGGCGGCTAGCGGGAGCCCCCCACGAGAGCAGTACTTC. Protein: CASSLAASGSPPREQYF.

This clonotype was detected ten times or more. The rearrangement uses TRBV7-9 and TRBJ2-2; D is undetermined. Trimming took off 0 bases at V and 0 bases at J, with 8 bases between the two ends. Germline V CDR1 and CDR2: SEHNR, FQNEAQ (reference sequence). This CDR3 region has 16 residues. The CDR3 DNA reads TGTGCCAGCAGCTTAGCTGGCGCCGCGAACACCGGGGAGCTGTTTTTT. Its protein product is CASSLAGAANTGELFF.

This clonotype came up many times. The CDR3 spells CASSNSNQPQHF. Written as DNA, the CDR3 is TGTGCCAGCTCAAATAGCAATCAGCCCCAGCATTTT. The chain uses TRBV18 and TRBJ1-5, with D uncertain. The germline V and J ends were trimmed by 5 bases and 0 bases, with 2 bases remaining between them. This CDR3 spans 12 amino acids. Germline-derived CDR1 and CDR2 are KGHSH and LQKENI.

In its sample, this clonotype was seen once. A read error may explain this, as a much larger clone is one base away. J is TRBJ2-5 and V is TRBV20-1; 7 nucleotides align to TRBD2. CDR3 length: 13 residues. Germline V gives CDR1 DFQATT, CDR2 SNEGSKA (reference sequence). The CDR3 is CSARGVGGRAQSF. DNA of the CDR3: TGCAGTGCTAGAGGGGTCGGGGGGAGGGCCCAGTCCTTC.

About this clonotype: Since a much larger clone is just one base distant, this may be a read error. V and J are TRBV5-1 and TRBJ2-5, with 8 bases that match TRBD1. This CDR3 region has 15 residues. V dropped 3 bases and J dropped 1; count of bases not matched to a gene: 5. Germline CDR1 reads SGHRS; CDR2 reads YFSETQ. CDR3 coding DNA: TGCGCCAGCAGCTCAGGACAGGGACTCCAAGAGACCCAGTACTTC. It yields the protein CASSSGQGLQETQYF.

This clonotype was seen ten or more times. V gene TRBV7-8 combines with J gene TRBJ1-4; no definite D call. This CDR3 is 14 amino acids long. The V end lost 5 bases, the J end lost 3 bases, and 10 bases lay between the germline ends. CDR1 and CDR2 (germline): SGHVS, FQNEAQ. In DNA form, the CDR3 reads TGTGCCAGCAGCCCCCGGGCCCCTAATGAAAAACTGTTTTTT. Its protein product is CASSPRAPNEKLFF.

This clonotype was recorded many times. The chain employs TRBV15 and TRBJ2-1; 9 bases are shared with TRBD2. This CDR3 is 16 amino acids long. CDR1 is LNHNV and CDR2 is YYDKDF in the germline V gene (reference sequence). V was clipped by 5 bases and J by 7 bases; unmatched bases: 12. In DNA, the CDR3 is TGTGCCACCAGCTTTGGCGGGAGGGCCATGGGAAATGAGCAGTTCTTC. Translation gives CATSFGGRAMGNEQFF.

This clonotype came up many times. The rearrangement links TRBV12-3 or TRBV12-4 to TRBJ2-5; 9 nucleotides align to TRBD2. Unmatched junction bases numbered 11, after V lost 0 bases and J lost 9 bases. The CDR3 extends over 16 amino acids. Here the CDR3 DNA reads TGTGCCAGCAGTTTAGCTCCTGCGGGGGGGCCGGAGGCCCAGTACTTC. Residues: CASSLAPAGGPEAQYF.

Turning to this clonotype: This may be a read error: a much more frequent sequence differs by one nucleotide. This chain uses TRBV20-1 with TRBJ2-5, with TRBD1 matching over 7 bases. From germline, CDR1 is DFQATT and CDR2 SNEGSKA (reference sequence). CDR3 length equals 12 residues. The V gene end was trimmed by 6 bases and the J gene end by 6 bases; junction bases not matched to a gene: 7. Here the CDR3 reads CSATGQQQTQYF. The CDR3 coding sequence is TGCAGTGCGACGGGACAGCAACAGACCCAGTACTTC.

This clonotype appeared many times. The chain combines TRBV15 with TRBJ2-7; D unresolved. Germline values: CDR1 LNHNV, CDR2 YYDKDF (reference sequence). The germline V and J ends were trimmed by 5 bases and 6 bases, with 8 bases remaining between them. This CDR3 is 11 amino acids long. The CDR3 DNA reads as TGTGCCACCAGCTCCTTGGGCGAGCAGTACTTC. Its translation: CATSSLGEQYF.

Remarks on this clonotype: This clone may be a read error of a much larger clone one base away. The chain is built from TRBV6-2 or TRBV6-3 and TRBJ2-7; D is ambiguous. The CDR3 has 12 residues. Germline values: CDR1 MNHEY, CDR2 SVGEGT. CDR3 in amino acids: CASSYTSYEQSF. In nucleotides, the CDR3 is TGTGCCAGCAGCTATACAAGCTACGAGCAGTCCTTC.

Points on this clonotype: A read error is possible here, since a much larger clone lies one base away. The rearrangement joins TRBV7-9 to TRBJ2-1, with 7 positions matching TRBD1. Germline V lookup: CDR1 SEHNR, CDR2 FQNEAQ (reference sequence). CDR3 length: 14 residues. The DNA for the CDR3 is TGTGCCAGCAGCGAGGGACAGCGCTACAATGAGCAGCTCTTC. Encoded protein: CASSEGQRYNEQLF.

This clonotype was detected many times. The chain has TRBV20-1 and TRBJ1-5; D call uncertain. The CDR3 extends over 12 amino acids. V lost 4 bases and J lost 7, with 11 bases in between. Germline V gene sequence: CDR1 DFQATT, CDR2 SNEGSKA (reference sequence). CDR3 sequence: CSATYSAQPQHF. The DNA of the CDR3 is TGCAGTGCTACTTATAGTGCCCAGCCCCAGCATTTT.

This clonotype showed up many times. The chain has TRBV10-1 and TRBJ2-2, with D tentatively TRBD1 (5 bases). The germline CDR1 and CDR2 sequences are WNHNN and SYGVQD (reference sequence). The ends were cut back, 6 bases at V and 6 bases at J, with 11 bases in the middle. The CDR3 runs 13 residues. The CDR3 nucleotides read TGCGCCAGCAGAGCCTCCAGGGCCGGGGAGCTGTTTTTT. Translating gives CASRASRAGELFF.

This clonotype came up many times. At one end, the junction sequence differs from germline, possibly due to a read error. This chain joins TRBV12-3 or TRBV12-4 and TRBJ2-7; possible D gene TRBD2, 5 bases. The CDR3 totals 11 residues. Here the CDR3 DNA reads TGTGCCAGCACCCTTGGAGGAATTCCGTTCTTC. Its protein is CASTLGGIPFF.

This clonotype was counted at least ten times. CDR3 region: CATGRTVSNIVEQYF. CDR3 coding DNA: TGTGCCACCGGCCGGACAGTGTCAAACATTGTCGAGCAGTACTTC. The genes are TRBV15 and TRBJ2-7, with D tentatively TRBD1 (6 bases). This CDR3 has 15 amino acids. Germline CDR1 and CDR2: LNHNV and YYDKDF (reference sequence). The V end lost 8 bases, the J end lost 6 bases, and 23 bases lay between the germline ends.